This TCR beta chain originates from a study of shared clonotypes between healthy human individuals. Study-level information: Samples came from a couple of female and a few male donors aged 18 to 49. Overall study findings and caveats: Sequencing depth was a factor that was expected to affect clonotype sharing among donors.

The length of the CDR3 is 13 residues. CDR1 is MNHEY and CDR2 is SVGAGI in the germline V gene. V lost 2 bases, J lost 3 bases, and 7 bases lay in between. Per the original data handling: In the immunoSEQ data, sequences were junction-only and lacked quality scores, so filtering differed. Assay used: immunoSEQ multiplex PCR; TCRdb lists only in-frame clones, some missing. V, J and clone size derive from that table, while D and trimming were established from the DNA sequence. The sample lists under 350,000 clones; around 87% were seen once. Notes on this clone: What it binds is unknown.

CD45RO+ cells joined CCR7-negative CD45RA+ TemRA cells to form CD8 memory. V usage is TRBV6-5 and J usage is TRBJ1-1; D gene uncertain. This TCR derives from a man aged 18 to 30 in good health. The specimen sequenced was memory CD8+ T cells sorted from blood. Subset of the sample: CD45RO+ cells pooled with CCR7-negative TemRA cells. This chain's CDR3 is CASSYASDTEAFF. DNA for the CDR3: TGTGCCAGCAGTTACGCGTCGGACACTGAAGCTTTCTTT.